The 29 T cell receptor beta chains presented below share a single source sample, sequenced in a study of HIV-infected patients and healthy controls. Antiretroviral therapy had run roughly three months, about 14 weeks, before follow-up blood collection. No cell fractionation was done, so the repertoire covers all unsorted peripheral blood T cells. Reverse transcription used roughly 480 ng RNA and constant-region primers for alpha and beta. Using multiplexing indices, alpha and beta chain libraries were generated apart by chain-specific third strand synthesis. TCRdb fed the 5' RACE reads into MiXCR, producing one record per CDR3 protein. The sample lists over 8,000 distinct CDR3 sequences; around 6% were seen once. Sequences were derived from blood, sampled during antiretroviral therapy. Receptors originate from an adult with HIV infection. The donor label of this sample is uncertain.

This clonotype appeared many times. This chain uses TRBV2 with TRBJ2-1, with 9 bases identical to TRBD1. V shed 4 bases, J shed 8 bases, and the junction held 9 bases outside the gene matches. The CDR3 runs 15 residues. CDR1 is SNHLY and CDR2 is FYNNEI in the germline V gene. The CDR3, as DNA: TGTGCCAGCAGTGCGGGGGACAGGGTTTACGATGAGCAGTTCTTC. As protein: CASSAGDRVYDEQFF.

The rearrangement uses TRBV29-1 and TRBJ1-5; TRBD1 might be the D (5 bases). Trimming shortened V by 4 bases and J by 4 bases, and 8 bases separated the two germline ends. Germline loops: CDR1 SQVTM, CDR2 ANQGSEA. The CDR3 runs 12 residues. CDR3 amino acids: CSVGGRNQPQHF. As DNA, the CDR3 is TGCAGCGTTGGGGGGAGGAATCAGCCCCAGCATTTT.

The chain uses TRBV11-3 and TRBJ2-3; no definite D call. The CDR3 length is 13 residues. Germline CDR1 and CDR2: SGHNT and YENEEA. With 1 base removed from V and 0 bases from J, the gap between germline ends came to 2 bases. CDR3 nucleotide sequence: TGTGCCAGCAGCTTAGCGAGCACAGATACGCAGTATTTT. Translated: CASSLASTDTQYF.

This chain connects TRBV29-1 to TRBJ1-1; D not resolved. CDR3 length: 13 amino acids. V was shortened by 8 bases and J by 8 bases, with 21 bases between the two germline ends. Germline V CDR1 and CDR2: SQVTM, ANQGSEA. The CDR3 loop reads CSYSRTYTSEAFF. DNA of the CDR3: TGCAGCTACAGTCGTACTTACACCAGCGAAGCTTTCTTT. Looking up the rest from reference TRBV29-1 and TRBJ1-1 gives the full variable domain: SAVISQKPSRDICQRGTSLTIQCQVDSQVTMMFWYRQQPGQSLTLIATANQGSEATYESGFVIDKFPISRPNLTFSTLTVSNMSPEDSSIYLCSYSRTYTSEAFFGQGTRLTVV.

This clonotype appeared many times. The chain carries TRBV24-1 and TRBJ2-1; 10 bases align to TRBD2. Germline loops: CDR1 KGHDR, CDR2 SFDVKD. The CDR3 sequence is 13 residues long. The ends lost 8 bases at V and 8 bases at J; junction bases unmatched: 5. CDR3 nucleotide sequence: TGTGCCACCATGGCTAGCGGGAGCGATGAGCAGTTCTTC. It specifies CATMASGSDEQFF.

The rearrangement uses TRBV5-1 and TRBJ2-3; 9 bases agree with TRBD1. CDR1 SGHRS and CDR2 YFSETQ come from the germline V gene. This CDR3 spans 16 amino acids. The J segment lost 3 bases and the V segment lost 1 base, leaving 6 bases of the junction unmatched. The CDR3 DNA reads as TGCGCCAGCAGCTTGCAACTGGACAGGGGAACAGATACGCAGTATTTT. This translates into CASSLQLDRGTDTQYF.

This clonotype has a count of ten or more. The chain links TRBV6-5 to TRBJ2-7, with unresolved D. The CDR3 contains 13 residues. Between the trimmed V and J ends, which lost 2 bases and 6 bases, there was a span of 11 bases. The germline V gene encodes CDR1 MNHEY and CDR2 SVGAGI. The CDR3 coding sequence is TGTGCCAGCAGTTACAGTTCTGGGCCCGAGCAGTACTTC. Its protein is CASSYSSGPEQYF.

Many counts were recorded for this clonotype. One end of the junction varies from germline; a read error may be responsible. The chain carries TRBV20-1 and TRBJ2-3, with a weak D call TRBD2 (6 bases). The CDR3 sequence is 17 residues long. Looked up from germline, CDR1 is DFQATT and CDR2 is SNEGSKA (reference sequence). The CDR3 region is CSAGPLLAKASTYTQYF. The DNA of the CDR3 is TGCAGTGCCGGCCCTTTACTAGCAAAAGCGAGCACATATACGCAGTATTTT.

The sample holds many counts of this clonotype. The rearrangement uses TRBV6-6 and TRBJ2-1, with D uncertain. The CDR3 extends over 13 amino acids. V dropped 8 bases and J dropped 5 bases, with 13 bases sitting between them. Germline values: CDR1 MNHNY, CDR2 SVGAGI (reference sequence). The CDR3 DNA sequence: TGTGCCAGCTCCTTTACTGGGGACAATGAGCAGTTCTTC. This gives the protein CASSFTGDNEQFF.

In its sample, this clonotype was seen many times. In nucleotides, the CDR3 is TGTGCCAGCAGTGAAGAGGAAGGGATCGCTGAAGCTTTCTTT. Encoded protein: CASSEEEGIAEAFF. V is TRBV2 and J is TRBJ1-1; no clear D. CDR1 is SNHLY and CDR2 is FYNNEI in the germline V gene. The CDR3 has 14 residues. Deletions cut 1 base from V and 6 bases from J, with 12 bases between.

The rearrangement joins TRBV11-1 to TRBJ2-2; no definite D call. The germline V and J ends were trimmed by 3 bases and 2 bases, with 7 bases remaining between them. CDR3 size: 14 residues. The germline V gene has CDR1 SGHAT and CDR2 FQDESV (reference sequence). CDR3 in amino acids: CASSFDTNTGELFF. For the CDR3, the DNA is TGTGCCAGCAGCTTCGACACAAACACCGGGGAGCTGTTTTTT.

This clonotype has a count of ten or more. The chain links TRBV20-1 to TRBJ2-3, with 14 bases lining up with TRBD2. The ends lost 6 bases at V and 4 bases at J; junction bases unmatched: 15. This CDR3 comprises 18 residues. Germline-derived CDR1 and CDR2 are DFQATT and SNEGSKA (reference sequence). In DNA, the CDR3 is TGCAGTGCGAGTCCCCCCGGGACTAGCGGGGGTTGGGCAGATACGCAGTATTTT. It is translated as CSASPPGTSGGWADTQYF.

This clonotype has a count of ten or more. The chain joins TRBV5-1 to TRBJ1-5, with 8 bases fitting TRBD1. With 0 bases clipped from V and 7 bases from J, the junction kept 15 bases outside the gene matches. The CDR3 extends over 18 amino acids. Germline lookup yields CDR1 SGHRS and CDR2 YFSETQ. The CDR3, as DNA: TGCGCCAGCAGCTTGGCCGGGGCAGGGGGCCGAAAGGGGCAGCCCCAGCATTTT. Amino acid sequence: CASSLAGAGGRKGQPQHF.

This clonotype came up many times. The chain couples TRBV7-8 to TRBJ2-2, with TRBD2 matching over 16 bases. With V trimmed by 0 bases and J by 3 bases, 10 bases remained unmatched. Germline lookup yields CDR1 SGHVS and CDR2 FQNEAQ. The CDR3 is 21 residues long. CDR3 sequence: CASSLAPGLAGGELYTGELFF. The CDR3 nucleotides read TGTGCCAGCAGCTTAGCCCCGGGACTAGCGGGAGGGGAGCTGTACACCGGGGAGCTGTTTTTT.

CDR3 DNA: TGTGCCAGCAGCCGAGGACTAGCGGGGGGGCCCGGCTCCTACAATGAGCAGTTCTTC. Its translation is CASSRGLAGGPGSYNEQFF. This chain links TRBV4-2 with TRBJ2-1; 15 nucleotides agree with TRBD2. The CDR3 covers 19 residues. Losses at the gene ends were 4 bases for V and 0 bases for J; bases not matched to a gene: 7. Germline V gives CDR1 LGHNA, CDR2 YNFKEQ.

This clonotype is medium-sized (0.01 to 0.1%). The rearrangement links TRBV4-3 to TRBJ2-7, with D possibly being TRBD2 (5 bases). The CDR3 is made up of 14 amino acids. V lost 4 bases and J 3 bases, leaving 13 bases between the germline ends. Per the germline V gene, CDR1 is LGHNA and CDR2 is YSLEER. The CDR3 DNA reads as TGCGCCAGCAGCCCCGGGGTTGAGGGCTACGAGCAGTACTTC. This encodes CASSPGVEGYEQYF.

This clonotype is deemed medium-sized (0.01 to 0.1%). This chain joins TRBV6-5 and TRBJ2-3; 12 positions match TRBD2. Per the germline V gene, CDR1 is MNHEY and CDR2 is SVGAGI. Trimming cost V 2 bases and J 14 bases; bases outside gene matches: 11. There are 15 residues in the CDR3. CDR3 loop: CASSYRGTSGSGVYF. CDR3 in DNA: TGTGCCAGCAGTTACCGGGGGACTAGCGGGTCAGGAGTGTATTTT.

By share, this clonotype counts as medium-sized. This rearrangement joins TRBV4-1 to TRBJ1-5; 7 nucleotides align to TRBD1. The CDR3 has 13 residues. J gave up 4 bases and V 5 bases, and 2 bases lay outside the gene matches. Germline-derived CDR1 and CDR2 are MGHRA and YSYEKL. This CDR3 reads CASSWGQNQPQHF. In nucleotides, the CDR3 is TGCGCCAGCAGCTGGGGACAGAATCAGCCCCAGCATTTT.

By its share, this clonotype is medium-sized (0.01 to 0.1%). The chain couples TRBV6-5 to TRBJ2-1, with TRBD2 as a possible D gene (6 bases). Germline V gene sequence: CDR1 MNHEY, CDR2 SVGAGI. The V end lost 2 bases, the J end lost 12 bases, and 8 bases lay between the germline ends. The CDR3 has 11 residues. The DNA for the CDR3 is TGTGCCAGCAGTTACAGGGACTGGCAGTTCTTC. Encoded protein: CASSYRDWQFF.

This clonotype appeared a single time. The chain uses TRBV5-6 and TRBJ1-1; 10 bases fit TRBD1. The CDR3 consists of 14 residues. Germline V gives CDR1 SGHDT, CDR2 YYEEEE. The trim removed 0 bases at V and 7 bases at J, leaving 3 bases unmatched. The chain's CDR3 is CASSLGQGAGEAFF. Written as DNA, the CDR3 is TGTGCCAGCAGCTTGGGACAGGGGGCAGGTGAAGCTTTCTTT.

In its sample, this clonotype was seen a few times. The V and J genes are TRBV27 and TRBJ2-3, with D unclear. Trimming stripped 6 bases from V and 3 bases from J, with 10 bases between. This CDR3 contains 13 residues. CDR1 MNHEY and CDR2 SMNVEV come from the germline V gene (reference sequence). The chain's CDR3 is CASRRLRTDTQYF. The CDR3 bases are TGTGCCAGCAGACGTTTAAGGACAGATACGCAGTATTTT.

This clonotype has at least ten counts. The chain couples TRBV18 to TRBJ2-6; no definite D call. In germline, CDR1 is KGHSH, CDR2 LQKENI. The CDR3 loop spans 15 amino acids. The V end was cut by 2 bases, the J end by 0 bases, with 5 bases between. The CDR3 is CASSPIVSGANVLTF. In DNA form, the CDR3 reads TGTGCCAGCTCACCAATAGTCTCTGGGGCCAACGTCCTGACTTTC.

Many counts were recorded for this clonotype. This chain links TRBV12-3 or TRBV12-4 with TRBJ2-2; 9 nucleotides match TRBD1. With V trimmed by 8 bases and J by 4 bases, 11 bases remained unmatched. The CDR3 extends over 16 amino acids. This CDR3 reads CASFPRGQGITGELFF. The CDR3 DNA sequence: TGTGCCAGCTTCCCCCGGGGACAGGGTATCACCGGGGAGCTGTTTTTT.

This clonotype was counted many times. The chain carries TRBV6-2 or TRBV6-3 and TRBJ2-3; 8 bases match TRBD1. The CDR3 runs to 14 residues. With V trimmed by 8 bases and J by 2 bases, 6 bases remained unmatched. CDR1 and CDR2 (germline): MNHEY, SVGEGT. The CDR3 region has the DNA TGTGCCAGCTCCGGACAGGGAACCACAGATACGCAGTATTTT. It yields the protein CASSGQGTTDTQYF.

This clonotype was recorded many times. The gene calls are TRBV2 and TRBJ2-2, with D hard to call. The CDR3 contains 17 residues. Germline V gene sequence: CDR1 SNHLY, CDR2 FYNNEI. The V and J ends lost 7 bases and 0 bases respectively, with 18 bases between them. The CDR3 sequence: CASTAPSSAANTGELFF. The CDR3 DNA sequence: TGTGCCAGCACCGCACCCTCCAGCGCCGCGAACACCGGGGAGCTGTTTTTT.

The sample holds many counts of this clonotype. This rearrangement joins TRBV6-5 to TRBJ1-5; no reliable D call. Looked up from germline, CDR1 is MNHEY and CDR2 is SVGAGI. The CDR3 totals 14 residues. V lost 0 bases and J lost 7, with 10 bases in between. CDR3 amino acids: CASSYSPGGQPQHF. The CDR3 DNA is TGTGCCAGCAGTTACTCCCCCGGCGGGCAGCCCCAGCATTTT.

This clonotype has at least ten counts. The chain carries TRBV14 and TRBJ2-5; TRBD2 matches at 8 bases. V dropped 4 bases and J dropped 3; count of bases not matched to a gene: 7. CDR1 is SGHDN, CDR2 FVKESK, per germline. There are 15 residues in the CDR3. The chain's CDR3 is CASSRLERGKETQYF. The CDR3 DNA is TGTGCCAGCAGCCGTCTCGAGCGGGGGAAAGAGACCCAGTACTTC.

This clonotype was detected ten times or more. V usage is TRBV6-4 and J usage is TRBJ2-3, with TRBD2 matching 8 bases. The CDR3 is 15 amino acids. The V gene's germline CDR1 is MRHNA and CDR2 SNTAGT. Germline trimming cut 0 bases from V and 1 base from J; bases unmatched to any gene: 0. The CDR3 is CASSDSSGGTDTQYF. As DNA, the CDR3 is TGTGCCAGCAGTGACTCTAGCGGGGGCACAGATACGCAGTATTTT.

This clonotype was picked up many times. The V call is TRBV5-1, the J call TRBJ1-5; D is undetermined. Germline V gene sequence: CDR1 SGHRS, CDR2 YFSETQ. The CDR3 has 13 amino acids. V lost 1 base, J lost 5 bases, and 7 bases lay in between. The CDR3 region is CASSLNSYQPQHF. Here the CDR3 DNA reads TGCGCCAGCAGCTTGAACAGCTATCAGCCCCAGCATTTT.